One sample yielded the 28 T cell receptor beta chains listed below, sequenced in a study of regulatory T cells in long-lasting Graves disease (TCRdb year 2021). The sample's time point label is to be understood as: newly diagnosed GD, antithyroid drugs for less than 3 months. RNA was extracted from PBMCs in TRIzol for both TCR sequencing and RNA sequencing. Libraries were made using multiplex PCR. The reads were generated on an Illumina HiSeq 4000. CDR3 regions were amplified by Arm-PCR with iRepertoire HTBI primers to construct TCR beta libraries. Starting from the raw public reads, TCRdb applied fastp trimming at Q25, assembled clones with MiXCR and retained in-frame beta chains. When rows share a CDR3 protein, they turn into one entry using the most common DNA and genes. The sample table records 500,000 to 700,000 distinct CDR3 sequences; about 15% of these occur just once. Clones ranked in the top ten supply around a sixth of the sample.

The sample was also reused in another study, on T cells in Graves' hyperthyroidism and ophthalmopathy.

Sample: peripheral blood mononuclear cells (PBMCs), taken at new diagnosis, from a patient treated with antithyroid drugs. The receptors come from a woman aged 25 to 39 with Graves disease. Donor details come from another sample of the same person, matched by shared clones.

The chain couples TRBV29-1 to TRBJ2-1; 7 bases align to TRBD1. V was clipped by 7 bases and J by 6 bases; unmatched bases: 9. This CDR3 contains 13 residues. CDR1 is SQVTM and CDR2 is ANQGSEA in the germline V gene. The CDR3 DNA follows: TGCAGCGGACAGGGAAACCTTGGCAATGAGCAGTTCTTC. As protein: CSGQGNLGNEQFF.

This clonotype was picked up a small number of times. The gene calls are TRBV18 and TRBJ2-1; 9 bases align to TRBD1. Germline CDR1 is KGHSH and CDR2 is LQKENI. With 3 bases clipped from V and 9 bases from J, the junction kept 6 bases outside the gene matches. This CDR3 has 14 amino acids. The CDR3 sequence is CASSPGTGMIEQFF. In nucleotides, the CDR3 is TGTGCCAGCTCACCGGGGACAGGGATGATTGAGCAGTTCTTC. The variable domain in full, completed from reference TRBV18 and TRBJ2-1, reads NAGVMQNPRHLVRRRGQEARLRCSPMKGHSHVYWYRQLPEEGLKFMVYLQKENIIDESGMPKERFSAEFPKEGPSILRIQQVVRGDSAAYFCASSPGTGMIEQFFGPGTRLTVL.

The chain recombines TRBV20-1 with TRBJ1-6; D possibly corresponds to TRBD1 (5 bases). Trimming shortened V by 4 bases and J by 6 bases, and 13 bases separated the two germline ends. The CDR3 has 14 residues. The germline V gene has CDR1 DFQATT and CDR2 SNEGSKA (reference sequence). The CDR3 loop is CSATQGRSNSPLHF. Here the CDR3 DNA reads TGCAGTGCTACGCAGGGAAGAAGTAATTCACCCCTCCACTTT.

The chain has TRBV3-1 and TRBJ2-5, with a weak D call TRBD1 (5 bases). Trimming took off 5 bases at V and 4 bases at J, with 20 bases between the two ends. The CDR3 spans 16 residues. In germline, CDR1 is LGHDT, CDR2 YNNKEL (reference sequence). The CDR3 DNA is TGTGCCAGCAGCGAGACAGTAATCTCATCGTTAGAGACCCAGTACTTC. It yields the protein CASSETVISSLETQYF.

In its sample, this clonotype was seen many times. The chain employs TRBV2 and TRBJ1-5; D uncertain. CDR1 is SNHLY and CDR2 is FYNNEI in the germline V gene. V shed 7 bases and J shed 8 bases, with 18 bases lying between them. The CDR3 runs to 14 residues. The CDR3 spells CASTLDGSREPQHF. DNA for the CDR3: TGTGCCAGCACCCTTGATGGGTCTAGAGAGCCCCAGCATTTT.

In this sample, this clonotype turned up many times. The chain links TRBV5-1 to TRBJ2-1; 8 bases align to TRBD2. J lost 2 bases, V lost 7 bases, and 8 bases had no gene match. The V gene's germline CDR1 is SGHRS and CDR2 YFSETQ. The CDR3 length is 15 residues. The CDR3 loop reads CASRNSGSAYNEQFF. The CDR3 bases are TGCGCCAGCCGAAACAGCGGGAGCGCCTACAATGAGCAGTTCTTC.

This clonotype turned up a few times. The chain couples TRBV20-1 to TRBJ2-3, with 11 bases identical to TRBD2. The CDR3 totals 15 residues. Losses at the gene ends were 5 bases for V and 6 bases for J; bases not matched to a gene: 10. CDR1 and CDR2 (germline): DFQATT, SNEGSKA (reference sequence). The CDR3 spells CSAPTVAGGYDTQYF. The DNA of the CDR3 is TGCAGTGCTCCCACGGTAGCGGGAGGGTACGATACGCAGTATTTT.

This clonotype was recorded at least ten times. The chain employs TRBV7-3 and TRBJ2-1; D call uncertain. Germline CDR1 and CDR2: SGHTA and FQGTGA. The CDR3 covers 13 residues. Trimming took off 2 bases at V and 5 bases at J, with 7 bases between the two ends. The CDR3 DNA sequence: TGTGCCAGCAGCTTATCCGGAAACAATGAGCAGTTCTTC. Translated, it gives CASSLSGNNEQFF.

This clonotype has just a few counts. This chain links TRBV29-1 with TRBJ2-4; no definite D call. Germline loops: CDR1 SQVTM, CDR2 ANQGSEA. The CDR3 runs to 14 residues. V was clipped by 4 bases and J by 0 bases, with 10 bases between them. The CDR3 DNA follows: TGCAGCGTTGCCCAGGATCTAGCCAAAAACATTCAGTACTTC. This sequence encodes CSVAQDLAKNIQYF.

This chain joins TRBV7-9 and TRBJ1-2; TRBD1 is a possible D gene (5 bases). The CDR3 loop spans 13 amino acids. Germline CDR1 and CDR2: SEHNR and FQNEAQ (reference sequence). The V and J ends lost 2 bases and 6 bases respectively, with 10 bases between them. The CDR3 nucleotides read TGTGCCAGCAGCTTAATGGGGGAGGATGGCTACACCTTC. Its translation is CASSLMGEDGYTF.

As for this clonotype: One end of the junction does not line up with germline, which may come from a read error. J is TRBJ2-7 and V is TRBV5-1, with 10 bases aligning to TRBD1. Germline V lookup: CDR1 SGHRS, CDR2 YFSETQ. The CDR3 totals 15 residues. This CDR3 reads CARSLTGTGAYEQYF. CDR3 DNA: TGCGCCCGCAGCTTGACCGGGACAGGGGCCTACGAGCAGTACTTC.

In its sample, this clonotype was seen a few times. The chain links TRBV20-1 to TRBJ1-2; D is unresolved. The V gene lost 0 bases and the J gene lost 7 bases, with 15 bases spanning the gap. The CDR3 loop spans 14 amino acids. The germline gives CDR1 DFQATT, CDR2 SNEGSKA (reference sequence). For the CDR3, the DNA is TGCAGTGCTAGAGAGCAGTACGGCCCCTTTGGCTACACCTTC. Amino acid sequence: CSAREQYGPFGYTF.

This clonotype has at least ten counts. The chain combines TRBV15 with TRBJ2-1; a weak D match, TRBD2 (6 bases). CDR3 length: 14 residues. Germline CDR1 reads LNHNV; CDR2 reads YYDKDF (reference sequence). Trimming took 3 bases from V and 3 from J, leaving 9 bases between them. The DNA of the CDR3 is TGTGCCACCAGCAGGGTTAGCGGCTACAATGAGCAGTTCTTC. It specifies CATSRVSGYNEQFF.

The rearrangement uses TRBV9 and TRBJ2-3, with D unclear. V was clipped by 0 bases and J by 1 base, with 9 bases between them. CDR1 and CDR2 from the germline V gene are SGDLS and YYNGEE. The length of the CDR3 is 15 residues. Here the CDR3 reads CASSVEFGGTDTQYF. CDR3 coding DNA: TGTGCCAGCAGCGTAGAGTTCGGAGGCACAGATACGCAGTATTTT.

V gene TRBV30 combines with J gene TRBJ1-5, with TRBD1 as a possible D gene (6 bases). V was pared by 3 bases and J by 0 bases, with 12 bases between. The CDR3 has 15 residues. Germline CDR1 GTSNPN, CDR2 SVGIG (reference sequence). CDR3 protein: CAWRPRTASNQPQHF. CDR3 in DNA: TGTGCCTGGAGACCCCGGACAGCTAGCAATCAGCCCCAGCATTTT.

The table lists this clonotype with many counts. V is TRBV7-9 and J is TRBJ2-6; D gene uncertain. CDR1 SEHNR and CDR2 FQNEAQ come from the germline V gene (reference sequence). This CDR3 has 16 residues. The germline V and J ends were trimmed by 5 bases and 2 bases, with 13 bases remaining between them. The chain's CDR3 is CASSQAASAGANVLTF. The DNA for the CDR3 is TGTGCCAGCAGCCAGGCCGCATCAGCTGGGGCCAACGTCCTGACTTTC.

This clonotype was recorded many times. The V gene is TRBV12-3 or TRBV12-4, the J gene TRBJ2-3; 13 bases map to TRBD2. V gave up 5 bases and J gave up 6 bases; unmatched junction bases: 14. The CDR3 has 18 amino acids. The CDR3 loop reads CASSPGPGLAGVRDTQYF. The DNA of the CDR3 is TGTGCCAGCAGTCCAGGGCCCGGACTAGCGGGAGTACGGGATACGCAGTATTTT.

This clonotype was counted many times. V usage is TRBV6-1 and J usage is TRBJ2-7; TRBD1 agrees at 7 bases. Germline CDR1 MNHNS, CDR2 SASEGT. The CDR3 covers 15 residues. V was clipped by 8 bases and J by 2 bases; unmatched bases: 12. In nucleotides, the CDR3 is TGTGCCAGCCGGGACAGTACATCGGGACCCTACGAGCAGTACTTC. This encodes CASRDSTSGPYEQYF.

This clonotype was counted many times. CDR3 coding DNA: TGTGCCACCAGTGAGCCAGGGGCAGATACGCAGTATTTT. Its protein is CATSEPGADTQYF. This chain links TRBV24-1 with TRBJ2-3, with D tentatively TRBD1 (6 bases). This CDR3 comprises 13 residues. Germline CDR1 and CDR2: KGHDR and SFDVKD. Trimming removed 4 bases at V and 4 bases at J, with 8 bases between.

In its sample, this clonotype was seen many times. The rearrangement joins TRBV6-1 to TRBJ1-2, with D hard to call. V was trimmed by 6 bases and J by 0 bases, leaving 14 bases between them. CDR1 and CDR2 from the germline V gene are MNHNS and SASEGT. This CDR3 region has 15 residues. CDR3 residues: CASSYLGVANYGYTF. DNA for the CDR3: TGTGCCAGCAGCTACCTGGGTGTAGCTAACTATGGCTACACCTTC.

V gene TRBV7-2 combines with J gene TRBJ2-1, with 12 bases matching TRBD2. The junction had 8 bases not matched to a gene; V was cut back by 5 bases and J by 9 bases. From germline, CDR1 is SGHTA and CDR2 FQGNSA. This CDR3 contains 15 residues. In nucleotides, the CDR3 is TGTGCCAGCAGCCGGACTAGCGGGATTGTTGGTGAGCAGTTCTTC. Protein product: CASSRTSGIVGEQFF.

This clonotype was counted ten times or more. V gene TRBV20-1 combines with J gene TRBJ2-1, with 16 nucleotides matching TRBD2. This CDR3 has 20 amino acids. Germline trimming cut 0 bases from V and 5 bases from J; bases unmatched to any gene: 13. Germline V CDR1 and CDR2: DFQATT, SNEGSKA (reference sequence). In DNA form, the CDR3 reads TGCAGTGCTAGAGATTGGGGGACTAGCGGGAGGGTTTATTCGGACAATGAGCAGTTCTTC. Encoded protein: CSARDWGTSGRVYSDNEQFF.

The rearrangement links TRBV20-1 to TRBJ2-7; no reliable D call. The CDR3 has 13 amino acids. CDR1 and CDR2 (germline): DFQATT, SNEGSKA (reference sequence). Trimming took 1 base from V and 2 from J, leaving 9 bases between them. DNA of the CDR3: TGCAGTGCTAGAGCTGGACCACCCTACGAGCAGTACTTC. Encoded protein: CSARAGPPYEQYF.

This chain joins TRBV27 and TRBJ2-7; TRBD2 is a possible D gene (5 bases). This CDR3 comprises 15 residues. Between the trimmed V and J ends, which lost 0 bases and 7 bases, there was a span of 16 bases. The germline V gene encodes CDR1 MNHEY and CDR2 SMNVEV (reference sequence). In nucleotides, the CDR3 is TGTGCCAGCAGTTTATCCTGGACTCTTCCTGAAGAGCAGTACTTC. Translated: CASSLSWTLPEEQYF.

The rearrangement joins TRBV5-6 to TRBJ1-4, with D possibly being TRBD1 (5 bases). CDR1 and CDR2 from the germline V gene are SGHDT and YYEEEE. The CDR3 is 17 residues long. Trimming stripped 3 bases from V and 7 bases from J, with 22 bases between. The CDR3, as DNA: TGTGCCAGCAGCTCCGACCCTGACAGCGAGAGTAGTGAAAAACTGTTTTTT. Protein sequence: CASSSDPDSESSEKLFF.

This clonotype was seen at least ten times. CDR3 region: CASSKAGLAGGHEQYF. The CDR3 DNA reads TGTGCCAGCAGTAAGGCGGGGCTAGCGGGAGGGCACGAGCAGTACTTC. The chain links TRBV28 to TRBJ2-7, with TRBD2 matching 12 bases. Germline V gene lookup returns CDR1 MDHEN and CDR2 SYDVKM. The V and J ends lost 5 bases and 5 bases, in that order; junction bases with no gene match: 10. There are 16 residues in the CDR3.

This clonotype was picked up many times. The V gene is TRBV12-3 or TRBV12-4, the J gene TRBJ1-1, with D possibly TRBD1 on 5 matching bases. CDR3 length: 14 amino acids. Between the trimmed V and J ends, which lost 6 bases and 0 bases, there was a span of 11 bases. The CDR3 DNA follows: TGTGCCAGCAGGCCCGGGACGGTGAACACTGAAGCTTTCTTT. This sequence encodes CASRPGTVNTEAFF.

This clonotype has ten or more counts. V gene TRBV11-2 combines with J gene TRBJ2-3; possibly TRBD2 for D (5 bases). This CDR3 comprises 16 residues. V was trimmed by 5 bases and J by 1 base, leaving 16 bases between them. Germline-derived CDR1 and CDR2 are SGHAT and FQNNGV. As DNA, the CDR3 is TGTGCCAGCAGCCAACAACTAGTGATCCGCACAGATACGCAGTATTTT. Its translation is CASSQQLVIRTDTQYF.